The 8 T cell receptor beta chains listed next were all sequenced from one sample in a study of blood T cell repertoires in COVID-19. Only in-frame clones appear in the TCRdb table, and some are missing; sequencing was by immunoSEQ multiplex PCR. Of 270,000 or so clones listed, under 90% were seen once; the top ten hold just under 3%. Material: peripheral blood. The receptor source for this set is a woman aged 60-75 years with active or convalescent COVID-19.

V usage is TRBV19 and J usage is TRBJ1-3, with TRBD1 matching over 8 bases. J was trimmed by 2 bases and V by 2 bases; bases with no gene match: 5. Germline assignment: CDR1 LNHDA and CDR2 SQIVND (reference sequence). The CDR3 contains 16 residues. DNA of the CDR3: TGTGCCAGTAGTATACAGACAGGGGCCCCTGGAAACACCATATATTTT. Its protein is CASSIQTGAPGNTIYF.

The CDR3 DNA is TGTGCCAGCACTTCACAAGGGGGTGAGGTTTTGGGCGAGCAGTACTTC. Translated: CASTSQGGEVLGEQYF. V and J are TRBV2 and TRBJ2-7, with D possibly matching TRBD1 (6 bases). The CDR3 is 16 amino acids. Trimming pared 7 bases from V and 6 bases from J, leaving 25 bases between. CDR1 and CDR2 (germline): SNHLY, FYNNEI.

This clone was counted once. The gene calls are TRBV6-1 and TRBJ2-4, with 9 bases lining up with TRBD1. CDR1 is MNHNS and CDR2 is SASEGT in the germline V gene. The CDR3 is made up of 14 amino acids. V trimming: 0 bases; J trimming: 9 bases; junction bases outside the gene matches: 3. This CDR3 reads CASSEAGQGTIQYF. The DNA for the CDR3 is TGTGCCAGCAGTGAAGCGGGACAGGGAACCATTCAGTACTTC.

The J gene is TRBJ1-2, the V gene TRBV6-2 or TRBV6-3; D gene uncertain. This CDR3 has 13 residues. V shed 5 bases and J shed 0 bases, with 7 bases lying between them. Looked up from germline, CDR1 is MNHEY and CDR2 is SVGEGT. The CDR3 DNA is TGTGCCAGCAGTGACACGTCTAACTATGGCTACACCTTC. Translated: CASSDTSNYGYTF.

CDR3 amino acids: CASSSRTGPFYSSYNEQFF. The CDR3 nucleotides read TGTGCCAGCAGCTCCCGGACAGGGCCATTCTACAGCTCCTACAATGAGCAGTTCTTC. This chain connects TRBV13 to TRBJ2-1; 8 bases fit TRBD1. V shed 4 bases and J 0 bases; nucleotides not matched to a gene: 14. Germline lookup yields CDR1 PRHDT and CDR2 FYEKMQ (reference sequence). The CDR3 length is 19 residues.

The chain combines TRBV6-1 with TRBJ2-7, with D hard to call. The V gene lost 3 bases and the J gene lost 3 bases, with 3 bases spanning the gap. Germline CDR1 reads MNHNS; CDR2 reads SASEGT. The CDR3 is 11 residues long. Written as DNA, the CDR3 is TGTGCCAGCAGTGACCTCTACGAGCAGTACTTC. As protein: CASSDLYEQYF.

The CDR3 DNA reads as TGTGCCAGCAGTCTTCAGGGGACCACTGAAGCTTTCTTT. This gives the protein CASSLQGTTEAFF. This chain links TRBV2 with TRBJ1-1; D may be TRBD1 (6 bases). Germline lookup yields CDR1 SNHLY and CDR2 FYNNEI. There are 13 residues in the CDR3. Trimming took 5 bases from V and 4 from J, leaving 11 bases between them.

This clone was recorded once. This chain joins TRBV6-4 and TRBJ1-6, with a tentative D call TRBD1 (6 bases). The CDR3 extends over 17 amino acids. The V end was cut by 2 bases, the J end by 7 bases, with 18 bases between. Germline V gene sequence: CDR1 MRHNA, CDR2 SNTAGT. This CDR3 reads CASSDLQGEAPNSPLHF. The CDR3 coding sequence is TGTGCCAGCAGTGACCTACAGGGAGAGGCCCCCAATTCACCCCTCCACTTT.